One and the same sample provided the 27 T cell receptor beta chains below, sequenced in a study of vaccination and CD4 T cells after COVID-19. CD4+ T cells that had been cultured provided DNA sequenced with the Oncomine TCR Beta short-read assay. TCRdb re-called the PCR reads through MiXCR, storing one row per CDR3 protein. Of about 16,000 distinct CDR3 sequences in the sample, roughly 61% were seen once. The treatment is: roughly 10-day PBMC culture with coronavirus spike peptide pools or control peptides (ViraFEST assay). These receptors have no known antigen. The sample consisted of CD4+ T cells from blood, cultured in vitro. These receptors originate from a human donor who had recovered from COVID-19.

CDR3 in DNA: TGTGCTCCAGCTGCCGGCAGGGGGCAGTGGGGTAAAGAGACCCAGTACTTC. This gives the protein CAPAAGRGQWGKETQYF. V gene TRBV6-1 combines with J gene TRBJ2-5, with 8 positions matching TRBD1. The V gene's germline CDR1 is MNHNS and CDR2 SASEGT. The CDR3 has 17 residues.

This chain uses TRBV11-2 with TRBJ2-7; a possible D gene is TRBD2 (5 bases). The CDR3 has 15 residues. The V and J ends lost 0 bases and 2 bases respectively, with 11 bases between them. Germline V gene sequence: CDR1 SGHAT, CDR2 FQNNGV. CDR3 residues: CASSLDPGGAYEQYF. CDR3 nucleotides: TGTGCCAGCAGCTTAGACCCAGGAGGAGCCTACGAGCAGTACTTC.

The V call is TRBV25-1, the J call TRBJ1-6; TRBD1 might be the D (6 bases). The CDR3 totals 15 residues. From germline, CDR1 is MGHDK and CDR2 SYGVNS. The V end was cut by 4 bases, the J end by 9 bases, with 16 bases between. The CDR3 spells CASSGVGQGSSPLHF. The DNA of the CDR3 is TGTGCCAGCAGTGGCGTGGGGCAGGGGAGTTCACCCCTCCACTTT. The whole variable domain, remainder taken from reference TRBV25-1 and TRBJ1-6, is EADIYQTPRYLVIGTGKKITLECSQTMGHDKMYWYQQDPGMELHLIHYSYGVNSTEKGDLSSESTVSRIRTEHFPLTLESARPSHTSQYLCASSGVGQGSSPLHFGNGTRLTVT.

The genes are TRBV9 and TRBJ2-1; 9 bases match TRBD2. Germline V lookup: CDR1 SGDLS, CDR2 YYNGEE. The junction had 20 bases not matched to a gene; V was cut back by 3 bases and J by 1 base. The CDR3 is made up of 21 amino acids. The CDR3: CASSALPYIAGASHSYNEQFF. Here the CDR3 DNA reads TGTGCCAGCAGCGCCCTCCCCTACATAGCGGGAGCAAGCCATTCCTACAATGAGCAGTTCTTC.

V and J are TRBV2 and TRBJ2-5; D may be TRBD2 (6 bases). CDR3 size: 15 residues. The V gene lost 8 bases and the J gene lost 3 bases, with 19 bases spanning the gap. Germline V gene data show CDR1 as SNHLY and CDR2 as FYNNEI. CDR3 residues: CASGRGGARKETQYF. Here the CDR3 DNA reads TGTGCCAGCGGTCGGGGAGGAGCCAGGAAAGAGACCCAGTACTTC.

The chain recombines TRBV7-9 with TRBJ2-3; 8 bases are a match to TRBD2. V dropped 3 bases and J dropped 4; count of bases not matched to a gene: 3. Germline V gene sequence: CDR1 SEHNR, CDR2 FQNEAQ (reference sequence). This CDR3 has 14 residues. Here the CDR3 reads CASSFTGGADTQYF. The CDR3 nucleotides are TGTGCCAGCAGCTTTACGGGAGGGGCAGATACGCAGTATTTT. The complete variable domain, with remaining parts taken from reference TRBV7-9 and TRBJ2-3, reads DTGVSQNPRHKITKRGQNVTFRCDPISEHNRLYWYRQTLGQGPEFLTYFQNEAQLEKSRLLSDRFSAERPKGSFSTLEIQRTEQGDSAMYLCASSFTGGADTQYFGPGTRLTVL.

The rearrangement joins TRBV29-1 to TRBJ2-3; D ambiguous. Per the germline V gene, CDR1 is SQVTM and CDR2 is ANQGSEA. Trimming pared 5 bases from V and 2 bases from J, leaving 8 bases between. CDR3 length: 12 residues. CDR3 sequence reads: CSVFESTDTQYF. For the CDR3, the DNA is TGCAGCGTTTTCGAGTCCACAGATACGCAGTATTTT.

Sample share makes this clonotype medium-sized. This chain joins TRBV20-1 and TRBJ2-3, with 7 positions matching TRBD2. The V gene end was trimmed by 6 bases and the J gene end by 6 bases; junction bases not matched to a gene: 3. Germline CDR1 reads DFQATT; CDR2 reads SNEGSKA (reference sequence). The CDR3 covers 11 residues. Here the CDR3 reads CSARLADTQYF. The DNA for the CDR3 is TGCAGTGCGAGACTAGCTGATACGCAGTATTTT.

This clonotype has a single count. The chain joins TRBV7-3 to TRBJ2-7; TRBD2 matches at 9 bases. V shed 5 bases, J shed 7 bases, and the junction held 9 bases outside the gene matches. Germline-derived CDR1 and CDR2 are SGHTA and FQGTGA. This CDR3 region has 14 residues. CDR3 loop: CASSLIAGVGEQYF. The CDR3 nucleotides read TGTGCCAGCAGCCTTATAGCGGGAGTAGGTGAGCAGTACTTC. Drawing the rest from reference TRBV7-3 and TRBJ2-7, the complete variable domain is GAGVSQTPSNKVTEKGKYVELRCDPISGHTALYWYRQSLGQGPEFLIYFQGTGAADDSGLPNDRFFAVRPEGSVSTLKIQRTERGDSAVYLCASSLIAGVGEQYFGPGTRLTVT.

The genes are TRBV24-1 and TRBJ2-2; D is undetermined. The CDR3 is 14 residues long. In germline, CDR1 is KGHDR, CDR2 SFDVKD. Trimming cost V 0 bases and J 3 bases, with 4 bases left between them. CDR3 residues: CATSDLKYTGELFF. Here the CDR3 DNA reads TGTGCCACCAGTGATTTGAAGTACACCGGGGAGCTGTTTTTT.

This clonotype appeared a single time. The chain employs TRBV10-3 and TRBJ2-2; weak D call: TRBD1 (6 bases). V was cut by 8 bases and J by 4 bases, with 17 bases left in between. The CDR3 consists of 15 residues. The germline gives CDR1 ENHRY, CDR2 SYGVKD. The CDR3 loop is CAIGGKTEGTGELFF. The DNA of the CDR3 is TGTGCCATCGGGGGCAAGACCGAGGGCACCGGGGAGCTGTTTTTT.

The gene calls are TRBV7-9 and TRBJ1-5; D not certain. V was pared by 5 bases and J by 5 bases, with 10 bases between. Germline V gene sequence: CDR1 SEHNR, CDR2 FQNEAQ (reference sequence). The CDR3 length is 13 residues. In DNA, the CDR3 is TGTGCCAGCAGCCGACGACGGGATCAGCCCCAGCATTTT. This sequence encodes CASSRRRDQPQHF. The full variable domain, its missing parts supplied by reference TRBV7-9 and TRBJ1-5, is DTGVSQNPRHKITKRGQNVTFRCDPISEHNRLYWYRQTLGQGPEFLTYFQNEAQLEKSRLLSDRFSAERPKGSFSTLEIQRTEQGDSAMYLCASSRRRDQPQHFGDGTRLSIL.

The J gene is TRBJ2-7, the V gene TRBV6-5; a weak D match, TRBD1 (6 bases). Germline V gene sequence: CDR1 MNHEY, CDR2 SVGAGI. With 4 bases removed from V and 3 bases from J, the gap between germline ends came to 7 bases. This CDR3 has 12 residues. The CDR3 DNA reads TGTGCCAGCAGTTCCAGGGGCTACGAGCAGTACTTC. This translates into CASSSRGYEQYF.

The chain employs TRBV7-3 and TRBJ2-7; TRBD2 matches 8 bases. The CDR3 length is 14 residues. Germline V gene lookup returns CDR1 SGHTA and CDR2 FQGTGA. The junction had 6 bases not matched to a gene; V was cut back by 3 bases and J by 5 bases. The DNA of the CDR3 is TGTGCCAGCAGCTTTAGCGGGGTAGGAGACGAGCAGTACTTC. Translated, it gives CASSFSGVGDEQYF.

This rearrangement joins TRBV27 to TRBJ1-2; maybe TRBD1 (6 bases). Germline loops: CDR1 MNHEY, CDR2 SMNVEV (reference sequence). There are 16 residues in the CDR3. Trimming removed 1 base at V and 10 bases at J, with 22 bases between. As DNA, the CDR3 is TGTGCCAGCAGTTTATTGGGCCGGGGGGCCCCCAGTATCTACACCTTC. The encoded protein is CASSLLGRGAPSIYTF.

The chain couples TRBV7-3 to TRBJ1-1; no reliable D call. CDR1 is SGHTA and CDR2 is FQGTGA in the germline V gene. There are 12 residues in the CDR3. V was cut by 5 bases and J by 11 bases, with 15 bases left in between. The CDR3 protein is CASSTQGGAAFF. The DNA of the CDR3 is TGTGCCAGCAGCACCCAAGGTGGCGCCGCTTTCTTT.

The count of this clonotype is one. This chain joins TRBV20-1 and TRBJ2-1, with 11 nucleotides matching TRBD1. After removal of 5 bases from V and 8 bases from J, the junction contained 11 bases not matched to a gene. Germline V CDR1 and CDR2: DFQATT, SNEGSKA (reference sequence). This CDR3 has 15 residues. CDR3 coding DNA: TGCAGTGCTGGCAAAAGGGACAGGGGGGGGGATGAGCAGTTCTTC. It yields the protein CSAGKRDRGGDEQFF.

This clonotype is a singleton in its sample. The J gene is TRBJ1-1, the V gene TRBV6-2 or TRBV6-3; the D is unclear. The germline gives CDR1 MNHEY, CDR2 SVGEGT. The CDR3 is 12 amino acids. V lost 2 bases, J lost 5 bases, and 6 bases lay in between. The CDR3, as DNA: TGTGCCAGCAGTTACGAATGGACTGAAGCTTTCTTT. It codes for CASSYEWTEAFF.

This clonotype occurred a few times. This chain connects TRBV7-2 to TRBJ2-7; 8 nucleotides agree with TRBD2. This CDR3 has 15 amino acids. The ends lost 6 bases at V and 5 bases at J; junction bases unmatched: 12. CDR1 and CDR2 (germline): SGHTA, FQGNSA. The CDR3 loop is CASSSVAGRSNEQYF. CDR3 nucleotides: TGTGCCAGCAGTTCAGTAGCGGGACGCTCGAACGAGCAGTACTTC.

The chain recombines TRBV7-2 with TRBJ2-2; TRBD2 agrees at 7 bases. The CDR3 length is 17 residues. Germline V gene data show CDR1 as SGHTA and CDR2 as FQGNSA. Losses at the gene ends were 7 bases for V and 1 base for J; bases not matched to a gene: 12. The CDR3 coding sequence is TGTGCCAGCACTCTCGGTGGGAGGGCCTGGAACACCGGGGAGCTGTTTTTT. Translating gives CASTLGGRAWNTGELFF. The full variable domain, rest sourced from reference TRBV7-2 and TRBJ2-2, is GAGVSQSPSNKVTEKGKDVELRCDPISGHTALYWYRQSLGQGLEFLIYFQGNSAPDKSGLPSDRFSAERTGGSVSTLTIQRTQQEDSAVYLCASTLGGRAWNTGELFFGEGSRLTVL.

This chain joins TRBV2 and TRBJ2-7; D is perhaps TRBD1 (6 bases). Germline assignment: CDR1 SNHLY and CDR2 FYNNEI. V shed 0 bases and J shed 0 bases, with 12 bases lying between them. CDR3 size: 16 residues. The CDR3 protein is CASSEAGATSSYEQYF. The CDR3 nucleotides are TGTGCCAGCAGTGAAGCGGGGGCTACTAGCTCCTACGAGCAGTACTTC.

In the case of this clonotype: This CDR3 fails to terminate in the conserved phenylalanine or tryptophan, so it likely reflects a read error. V usage is TRBV27 and J usage is TRBJ1-2; the D gene is possibly TRBD1 (5 bases). V lost 4 bases to trimming and J lost 4 bases, with 19 bases between them. Germline V gene sequence: CDR1 MNHEY, CDR2 SMNVEV (reference sequence). The length of the CDR3 is 16 residues. In nucleotides, the CDR3 is TGTGCCAGCAGTTCAGGACTTTCTTGGGACCGCTATGGCTACACCCTC. It translates to CASSSGLSWDRYGYTL.

The J gene is TRBJ1-2, the V gene TRBV15; 10 bases align to TRBD1. The CDR3 contains 16 residues. The junction had 9 bases not matched to a gene; V was cut back by 3 bases and J by 5 bases. CDR1 is LNHNV, CDR2 YYDKDF, per germline (reference sequence). CDR3 coding DNA: TGTGCCACCAGCAGCCGGGACAGGGGTTATCGATATGGCTACACCTTC. Protein: CATSSRDRGYRYGYTF.

This clonotype came up a few times. The chain combines TRBV6-1 with TRBJ2-7, with 10 bases identical to TRBD2. After removal of 5 bases from V and 3 bases from J, the junction contained 4 bases not matched to a gene. There are 14 residues in the CDR3. Per germline, CDR1 MNHNS and CDR2 SASEGT. CDR3 DNA: TGTGCCAGCAGTCGTAGCGGGAGGAACTACGAGCAGTACTTC. Its protein is CASSRSGRNYEQYF.

The chain couples TRBV29-1 to TRBJ2-1, with 7 nucleotides matching TRBD2. The germline V gene has CDR1 SQVTM and CDR2 ANQGSEA. The CDR3 length is 14 residues. V was clipped by 4 bases and J by 2 bases; unmatched bases: 5. CDR3 bases: TGCAGCGTTGCCCGGGAGGTGGCCTACAATGAGCAGTTCTTC. Its translation is CSVAREVAYNEQFF.

This chain links TRBV27 with TRBJ1-1, with 7 bases lining up with TRBD1. The length of the CDR3 is 14 residues. After removal of 5 bases from V and 1 base from J, the junction contained 4 bases not matched to a gene. In germline, CDR1 is MNHEY, CDR2 SMNVEV (reference sequence). The CDR3 here is CASSQNRGNTEAFF. The CDR3 DNA is TGTGCCAGCAGTCAGAACAGGGGGAACACTGAAGCTTTCTTT.

The chain joins TRBV25-1 to TRBJ1-2, with TRBD1 as a possible D gene (6 bases). This CDR3 contains 13 residues. Trimming removed 8 bases at V and 14 bases at J, with 24 bases between. CDR1 and CDR2 (germline): MGHDK, SYGVNS. For the CDR3, the DNA is TGTGCCAGCTCCAGGGGCAGCGGAAGGCTAACGACCTTC. Encoded protein: CASSRGSGRLTTF.